The 7 T cell receptor beta chains given below trace back to one sample, sequenced in a study of STAT5B mutations in CD4+ large granular lymphocyte leukemia. Sequenced by immunoSEQ multiplex PCR; TCRdb stores in-frame clones only, minus some. The sample lists tens of thousands of clones; over 70% were seen once. The specimen was CD4+ T cells from blood buffy coats. Receptors originate from a human donor in good health.

The chain combines TRBV5-1 with TRBJ1-1; D ambiguous. The germline V gene encodes CDR1 SGHRS and CDR2 YFSETQ. Deletions cut 4 bases from V and 2 bases from J, with 9 bases between. The CDR3 length is 13 residues. The CDR3 DNA reads TGCGCCAGCAGCGCACCACCAAACACTGAAGCTTTCTTT. Its translation: CASSAPPNTEAFF.

The V call is TRBV29-1, the J call TRBJ2-1; unclear D gene. The CDR3 covers 11 residues. The V end was cut by 5 bases, the J end by 9 bases, with 11 bases between. The germline gives CDR1 SQVTM, CDR2 ANQGSEA. The CDR3 DNA follows: TGCAGCGTTTCCACCTCGAGTGAGCAGTTCTTC. It is translated as CSVSTSSEQFF.

The sample holds a few counts of this clone. The J gene is TRBJ2-2, the V gene TRBV6-1, with no clear D. The ends were cut back, 7 bases at V and 4 bases at J, with 7 bases in the middle. Germline lookup yields CDR1 MNHNS and CDR2 SASEGT. This CDR3 spans 12 amino acids. CDR3 bases: TGTGCCAGCATCGAGGTCACCGGGGAGCTGTTTTTT. Its protein is CASIEVTGELFF.

The chain combines TRBV27 with TRBJ1-2; D is perhaps TRBD1 (6 bases). This CDR3 contains 14 residues. Germline assignment: CDR1 MNHEY and CDR2 SMNVEV (reference sequence). V shed 6 bases and J shed 6 bases, with 17 bases lying between them. The CDR3 loop reads CASRGAQVGDGYTF. The CDR3 nucleotides are TGTGCCAGCAGGGGGGCCCAGGTAGGGGATGGCTACACCTTC.

In this sample, this clone turned up once. The V and J genes are TRBV19 and TRBJ1-5; TRBD1 might be the D (5 bases). Trimming removed 7 bases from V and 0 bases from J, with 13 bases in between. The CDR3 has 15 amino acids. The V gene's germline CDR1 is LNHDA and CDR2 SQIVND (reference sequence). CDR3 sequence reads: CASTTGLLSNQPQHF. The CDR3 DNA is TGTGCCAGTACTACGGGACTTCTTAGCAATCAGCCCCAGCATTTT.

The chain uses TRBV5-1 and TRBJ2-3; TRBD2 matches 8 bases. CDR3 length equals 15 residues. V was pared by 0 bases and J by 2 bases, with 2 bases of the junction left unmatched. Germline values: CDR1 SGHRS, CDR2 YFSETQ. In nucleotides, the CDR3 is TGCGCCAGCAGCTTGGTAGCGGGGAACACAGATACGCAGTATTTT. It translates to CASSLVAGNTDTQYF.

The chain is built from TRBV19 and TRBJ2-5, with 13 bases aligning to TRBD2. The CDR3 loop spans 15 amino acids. Germline CDR1 reads LNHDA; CDR2 reads SQIVND (reference sequence). The ends lost 1 base at V and 4 bases at J; junction bases unmatched: 0. The CDR3 nucleotides read TGTGCCAGTAGTATAGGGACTAGCGGGAGAGAGACCCAGTACTTC. Protein: CASSIGTSGRETQYF. Variable domain in full (rest from reference TRBV19 and TRBJ2-5): DGGITQSPKYLFRKEGQNVTLSCEQNLNHDAMYWYRQDPGQGLRLIYYSQIVNDFQKGDIAEGYSVSREKKESFPLTVTSAQKNPTAFYLCASSIGTSGRETQYFGPGTRLLVL.